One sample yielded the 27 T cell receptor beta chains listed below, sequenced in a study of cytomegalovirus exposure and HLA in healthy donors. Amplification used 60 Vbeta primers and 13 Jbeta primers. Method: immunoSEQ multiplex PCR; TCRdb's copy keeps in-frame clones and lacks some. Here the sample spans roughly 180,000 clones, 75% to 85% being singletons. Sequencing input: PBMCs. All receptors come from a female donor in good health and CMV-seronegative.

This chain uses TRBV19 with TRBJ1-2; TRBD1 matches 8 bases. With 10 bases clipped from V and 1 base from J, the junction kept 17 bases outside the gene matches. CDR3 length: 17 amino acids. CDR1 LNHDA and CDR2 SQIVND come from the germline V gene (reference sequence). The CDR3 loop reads CATFPGTGRYFNYGYTF. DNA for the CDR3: TGTGCCACCTTCCCTGGGACAGGCCGCTACTTTAACTATGGCTACACCTTC.

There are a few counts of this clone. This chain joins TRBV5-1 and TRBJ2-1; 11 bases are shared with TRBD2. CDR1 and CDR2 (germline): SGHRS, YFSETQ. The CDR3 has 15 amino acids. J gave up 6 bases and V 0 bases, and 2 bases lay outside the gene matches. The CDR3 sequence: CASSLATSGGNEQFF. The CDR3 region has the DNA TGCGCCAGCAGCTTGGCAACTAGCGGGGGCAATGAGCAGTTCTTC. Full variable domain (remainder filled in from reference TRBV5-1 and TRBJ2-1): KAGVTQTPRYLIKTRGQQVTLSCSPISGHRSVSWYQQTPGQGLQFLFEYFSETQRNKGNFPGRFSGRQFSNSRSEMNVSTLELGDSALYLCASSLATSGGNEQFFGPGTRLTVL.

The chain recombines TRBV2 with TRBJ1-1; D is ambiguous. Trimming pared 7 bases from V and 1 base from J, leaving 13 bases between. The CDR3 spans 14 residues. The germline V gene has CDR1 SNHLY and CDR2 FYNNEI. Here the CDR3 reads CASKAGIGNTEAFF. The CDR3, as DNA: TGTGCCAGCAAGGCCGGGATAGGGAACACTGAAGCTTTCTTT.

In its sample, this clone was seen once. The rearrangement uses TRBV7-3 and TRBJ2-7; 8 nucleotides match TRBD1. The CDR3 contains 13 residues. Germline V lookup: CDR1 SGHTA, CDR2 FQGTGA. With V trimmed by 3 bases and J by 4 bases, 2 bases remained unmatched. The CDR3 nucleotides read TGTGCCAGCAGCTTGGGGACAGGTTACGAGCAGTACTTC. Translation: CASSLGTGYEQYF.

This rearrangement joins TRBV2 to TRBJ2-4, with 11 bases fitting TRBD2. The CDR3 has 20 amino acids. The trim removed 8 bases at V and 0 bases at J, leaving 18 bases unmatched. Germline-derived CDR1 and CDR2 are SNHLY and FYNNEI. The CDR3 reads CASVRMETSGVRLAKNIQYF. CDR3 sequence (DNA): TGTGCCAGCGTACGGATGGAGACTAGCGGGGTACGTCTAGCCAAAAACATTCAGTACTTC.

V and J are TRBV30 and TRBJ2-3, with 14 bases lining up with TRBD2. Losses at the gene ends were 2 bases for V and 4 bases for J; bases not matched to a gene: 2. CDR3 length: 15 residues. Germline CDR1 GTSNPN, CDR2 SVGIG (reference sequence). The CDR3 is CAWSKTSGRADTQYF. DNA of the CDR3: TGTGCCTGGAGTAAGACTAGCGGGAGGGCAGATACGCAGTATTTT.

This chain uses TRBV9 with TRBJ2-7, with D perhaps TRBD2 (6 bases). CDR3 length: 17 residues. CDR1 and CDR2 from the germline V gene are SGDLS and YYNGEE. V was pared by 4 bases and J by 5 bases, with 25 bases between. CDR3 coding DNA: TGTGCCAGCAGCCCCTTCGGGACTTTCGTTGGGGTCGACGAGCAGTACTTC. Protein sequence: CASSPFGTFVGVDEQYF.

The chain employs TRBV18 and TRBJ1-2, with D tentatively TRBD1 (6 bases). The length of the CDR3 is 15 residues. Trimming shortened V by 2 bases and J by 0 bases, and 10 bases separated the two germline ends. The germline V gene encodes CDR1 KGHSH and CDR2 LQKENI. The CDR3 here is CASSPGTQANYGYTF. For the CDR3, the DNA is TGTGCCAGCTCACCAGGGACACAAGCTAACTATGGCTACACCTTC.

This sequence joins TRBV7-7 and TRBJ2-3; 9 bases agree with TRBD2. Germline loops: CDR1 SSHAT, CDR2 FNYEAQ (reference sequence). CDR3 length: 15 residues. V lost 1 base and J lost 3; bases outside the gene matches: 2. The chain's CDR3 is CASSLGLAGTDTQYF. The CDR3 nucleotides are TGTGCCAGCAGCTTAGGCCTAGCGGGAACAGATACGCAGTATTTT.

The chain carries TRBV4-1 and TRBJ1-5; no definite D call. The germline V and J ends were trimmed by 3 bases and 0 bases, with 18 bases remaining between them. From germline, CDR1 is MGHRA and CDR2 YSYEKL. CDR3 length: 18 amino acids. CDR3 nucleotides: TGCGCCAGCAGCCATCCCAAGGGAGGGCGTTATAGCAATCAGCCCCAGCATTTT. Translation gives CASSHPKGGRYSNQPQHF.

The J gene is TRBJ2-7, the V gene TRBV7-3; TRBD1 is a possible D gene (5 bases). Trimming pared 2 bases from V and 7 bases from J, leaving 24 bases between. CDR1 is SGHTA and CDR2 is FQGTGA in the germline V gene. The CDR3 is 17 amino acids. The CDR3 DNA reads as TGTGCCAGCAGCTTAGACCCCCCACGGGCCTGGAAGGGGGAGCAGTACTTC. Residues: CASSLDPPRAWKGEQYF.

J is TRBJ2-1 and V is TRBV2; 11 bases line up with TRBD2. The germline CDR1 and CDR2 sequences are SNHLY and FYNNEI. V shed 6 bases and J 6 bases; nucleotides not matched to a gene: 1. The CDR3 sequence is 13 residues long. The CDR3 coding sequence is TGTGCCAGCAGCACTAGCGGGGGCAATGAGCAGTTCTTC. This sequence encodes CASSTSGGNEQFF.

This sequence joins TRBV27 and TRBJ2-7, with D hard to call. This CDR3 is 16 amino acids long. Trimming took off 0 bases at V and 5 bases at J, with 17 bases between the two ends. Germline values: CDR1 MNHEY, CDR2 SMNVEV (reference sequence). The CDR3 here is CASSLSGRPLDDEQYF. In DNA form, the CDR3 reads TGTGCCAGCAGTTTATCGGGCCGCCCCCTCGACGACGAGCAGTACTTC.

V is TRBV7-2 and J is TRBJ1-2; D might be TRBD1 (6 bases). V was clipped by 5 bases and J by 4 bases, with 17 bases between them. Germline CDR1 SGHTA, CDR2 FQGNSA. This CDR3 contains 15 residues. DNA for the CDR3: TGTGCCAGCAGCCTTCATACAGGGTTATCCTATGGCTACACCTTC. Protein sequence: CASSLHTGLSYGYTF. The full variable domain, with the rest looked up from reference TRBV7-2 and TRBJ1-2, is GAGVSQSPSNKVTEKGKDVELRCDPISGHTALYWYRQSLGQGLEFLIYFQGNSAPDKSGLPSDRFSAERTGGSVSTLTIQRTQQEDSAVYLCASSLHTGLSYGYTFGSGTRLTVV.

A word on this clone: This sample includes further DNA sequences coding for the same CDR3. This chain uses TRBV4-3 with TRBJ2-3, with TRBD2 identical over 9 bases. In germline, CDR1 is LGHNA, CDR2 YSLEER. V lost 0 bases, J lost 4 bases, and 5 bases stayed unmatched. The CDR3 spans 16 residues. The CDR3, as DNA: TGCGCCAGCAGCCAAGATCTGGCGGGAGGGCCAGATACGCAGTATTTT. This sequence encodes CASSQDLAGGPDTQYF.

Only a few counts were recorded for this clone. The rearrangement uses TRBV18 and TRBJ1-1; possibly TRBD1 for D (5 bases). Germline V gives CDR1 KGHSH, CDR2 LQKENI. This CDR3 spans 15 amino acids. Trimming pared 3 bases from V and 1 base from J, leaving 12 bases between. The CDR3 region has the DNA TGTGCCAGCTCACCTTCCTTAGGGGAGAACACTGAAGCTTTCTTT. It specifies CASSPSLGENTEAFF.

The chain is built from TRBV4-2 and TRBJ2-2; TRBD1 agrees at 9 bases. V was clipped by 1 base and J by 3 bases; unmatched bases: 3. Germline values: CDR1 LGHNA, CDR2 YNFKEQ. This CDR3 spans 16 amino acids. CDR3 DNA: TGTGCCAGCAGCCAAGCCCGGGACAGGGACACCGGGGAGCTGTTTTTT. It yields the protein CASSQARDRDTGELFF.

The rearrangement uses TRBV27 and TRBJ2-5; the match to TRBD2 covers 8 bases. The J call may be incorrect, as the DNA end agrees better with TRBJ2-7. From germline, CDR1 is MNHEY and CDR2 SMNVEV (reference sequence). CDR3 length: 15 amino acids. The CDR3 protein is CASSPRAGVAYEQYF. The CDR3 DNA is TGTGCCAGCAGTCCACGAGCGGGAGTGGCCTACGAGCAGTACTTC.

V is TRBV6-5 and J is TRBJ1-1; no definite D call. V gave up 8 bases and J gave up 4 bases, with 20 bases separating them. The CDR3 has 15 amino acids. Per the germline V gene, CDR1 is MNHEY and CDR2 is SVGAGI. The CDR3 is CASRTAGVGSTEAFF. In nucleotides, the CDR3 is TGTGCCAGCCGAACGGCCGGGGTAGGGAGCACTGAAGCTTTCTTT.

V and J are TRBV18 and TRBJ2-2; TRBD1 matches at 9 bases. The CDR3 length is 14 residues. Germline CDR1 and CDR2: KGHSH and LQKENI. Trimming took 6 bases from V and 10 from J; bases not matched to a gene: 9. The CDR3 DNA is TGTGCCAGCTCGGTGGGACAGGGTCATGAGGAGCTGTTTTTT. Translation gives CASSVGQGHEELFF.

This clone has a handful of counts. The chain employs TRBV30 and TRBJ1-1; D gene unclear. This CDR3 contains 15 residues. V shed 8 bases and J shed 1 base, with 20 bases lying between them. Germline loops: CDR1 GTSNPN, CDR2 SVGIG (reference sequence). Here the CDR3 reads CARRKREGGNTEAFF. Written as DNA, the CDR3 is TGTGCCCGAAGAAAACGAGAGGGCGGGAACACTGAAGCTTTCTTT.

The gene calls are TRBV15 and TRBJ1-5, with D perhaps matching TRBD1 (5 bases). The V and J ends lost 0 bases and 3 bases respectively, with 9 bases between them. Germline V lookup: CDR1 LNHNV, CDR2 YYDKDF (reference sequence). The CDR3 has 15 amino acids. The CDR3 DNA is TGTGCCACCAGCAGAGATCCAGGGTACAATCAGCCCCAGCATTTT. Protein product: CATSRDPGYNQPQHF.

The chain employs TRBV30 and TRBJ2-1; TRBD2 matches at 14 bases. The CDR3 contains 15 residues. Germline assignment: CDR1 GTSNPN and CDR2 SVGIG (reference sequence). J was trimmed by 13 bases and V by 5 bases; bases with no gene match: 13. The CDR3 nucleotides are TGTGCCTGGGGAGGCGGGACTAGCGGGGGCGCGGGTCAGTTCTTC. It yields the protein CAWGGGTSGGAGQFF.

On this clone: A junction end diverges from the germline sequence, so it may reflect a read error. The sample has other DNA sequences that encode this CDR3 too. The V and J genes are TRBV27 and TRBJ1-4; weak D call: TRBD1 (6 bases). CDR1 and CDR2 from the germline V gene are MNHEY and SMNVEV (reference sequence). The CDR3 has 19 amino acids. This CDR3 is CASSIRPITRTEVNEKLFF. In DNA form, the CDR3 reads TGTGCCAGCAGCATACGCCCAATTACAAGGACAGAAGTAAATGAAAAGCTGTTTTTT.

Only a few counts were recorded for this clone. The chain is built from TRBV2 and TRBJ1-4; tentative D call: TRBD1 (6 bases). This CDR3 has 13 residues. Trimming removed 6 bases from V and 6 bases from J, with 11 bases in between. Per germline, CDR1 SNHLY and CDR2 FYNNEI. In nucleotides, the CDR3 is TGTGCCAGCAGCGGACAGCTAGATGAAAAACTGTTTTTT. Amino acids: CASSGQLDEKLFF.

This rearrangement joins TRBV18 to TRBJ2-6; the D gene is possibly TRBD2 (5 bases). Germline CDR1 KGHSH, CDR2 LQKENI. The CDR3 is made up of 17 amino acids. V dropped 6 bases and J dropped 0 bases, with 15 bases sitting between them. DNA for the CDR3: TGTGCCAGCTCGCTTCCAGGCCGGGGCTCTGGGGCCAACGTCCTGACTTTC. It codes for CASSLPGRGSGANVLTF.

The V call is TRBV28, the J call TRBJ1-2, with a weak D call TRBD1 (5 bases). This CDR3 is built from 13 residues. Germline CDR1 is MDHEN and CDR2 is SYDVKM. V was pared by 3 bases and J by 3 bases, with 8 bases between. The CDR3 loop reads CASSFVQDYGYTF. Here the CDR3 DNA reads TGTGCCAGCAGTTTCGTACAGGACTATGGCTACACCTTC.